Below, 22 T cell receptor beta chains from the same sample are listed, as sequenced in a study of T cells in Graves' hyperthyroidism and ophthalmopathy. TCR beta CDR3 sequences were amplified from RNA transcripts. HTBI primers were employed in a first-round RT-PCR of the TCR CDR3. MiXCR was run by TCRdb on the multiplex PCR reads, yielding one entry per CDR3 protein. The sample consists of 400,000 or so distinct CDR3 sequences, 13% to 15% of them appearing once. The sample taken for sequencing was blood. These receptors were taken from a woman aged 55-70 years with Graves' ophthalmopathy.

This clonotype came up a few times. The rearrangement links TRBV10-2 to TRBJ2-2; possibly TRBD1 for D (5 bases). The V gene's germline CDR1 is WSHSY and CDR2 SAAADI. The V gene lost 7 bases and the J gene lost 4 bases, with 19 bases spanning the gap. The CDR3 has 16 amino acids. The CDR3 is CASNPAGQGGTGELFF. The CDR3 DNA is TGCGCCAGCAATCCCGCCGGGCAGGGCGGCACCGGGGAGCTGTTTTTT.

In its sample, this clonotype was seen a few times. This chain links TRBV5-1 with TRBJ1-3; D remains ambiguous. Trimming stripped 0 bases from V and 0 bases from J, with 7 bases between. This CDR3 is built from 15 residues. CDR1 SGHRS and CDR2 YFSETQ come from the germline V gene. The CDR3 reads CASSLDGSSGNTIYF. Here the CDR3 DNA reads TGCGCCAGCAGCTTGGATGGGTCCTCTGGAAACACCATATATTTT. The full variable domain, its missing parts supplied by reference TRBV5-1 and TRBJ1-3, is KAGVTQTPRYLIKTRGQQVTLSCSPISGHRSVSWYQQTPGQGLQFLFEYFSETQRNKGNFPGRFSGRQFSNSRSEMNVSTLELGDSALYLCASSLDGSSGNTIYFGEGSWLTVV.

At least ten counts were recorded for this clonotype. The chain uses TRBV5-6 and TRBJ2-2; unclear D gene. V was cut by 2 bases and J by 0 bases, with 8 bases left in between. The CDR3 is made up of 15 amino acids. CDR1 and CDR2 (germline): SGHDT, YYEEEE. As DNA, the CDR3 is TGTGCCAGCAGCTTAATCGGCTCGAACACCGGGGAGCTGTTTTTT. Amino acids: CASSLIGSNTGELFF.

Many counts were recorded for this clonotype. This chain connects TRBV12-3 or TRBV12-4 to TRBJ2-1; 10 bases agree with TRBD2. This CDR3 comprises 14 residues. With V trimmed by 7 bases and J by 4 bases, 4 bases remained unmatched. As DNA, the CDR3 is TGTGCCAGCATGGGGACTAGCGATTACAATGAGCAGTTCTTC. Protein: CASMGTSDYNEQFF.

This clonotype came up many times. V and J are TRBV12-3 or TRBV12-4 and TRBJ2-7; TRBD2 aligns across 10 bases. V was pared by 3 bases and J by 5 bases, with 7 bases of the junction left unmatched. The CDR3 is 15 residues long. The DNA for the CDR3 is TGTGCCAGCAGTTTGAAAGCGGGAGGGCCCCACGAGCAGTACTTC. As protein: CASSLKAGGPHEQYF.

This clonotype occurred many times. This sequence joins TRBV11-2 and TRBJ2-3, with D possibly matching TRBD2 (6 bases). This CDR3 is 17 amino acids long. The V end lost 2 bases, the J end lost 0 bases, and 15 bases lay between the germline ends. CDR1 and CDR2 (germline): SGHAT, FQNNGV. CDR3: CASSLSWEATSTDTQYF. The CDR3 bases are TGTGCCAGCAGCTTATCGTGGGAGGCTACTAGCACAGATACGCAGTATTTT.

This clonotype was detected only a few times. The rearrangement links TRBV5-1 to TRBJ2-3; 7 bases are shared with TRBD1. V lost 5 bases, J lost 6 bases, and 9 bases stayed unmatched. Germline assignment: CDR1 SGHRS and CDR2 YFSETQ. This CDR3 region has 14 residues. CDR3 sequence (DNA): TGCGCCAGCAGAGCGACAGGGCCGAAGGATACGCAGTATTTT. It translates to CASRATGPKDTQYF.

This clonotype was observed many times. V and J are TRBV5-1 and TRBJ2-3, with 11 bases fitting TRBD2. Germline V lookup: CDR1 SGHRS, CDR2 YFSETQ. This CDR3 is 15 amino acids long. V trimming: 3 bases; J trimming: 4 bases; junction bases outside the gene matches: 4. In nucleotides, the CDR3 is TGCGCCAGCAGCTCCGGGACTAGCGGCTCAGATACGCAGTATTTT. Translated, it gives CASSSGTSGSDTQYF.

Many counts were recorded for this clonotype. V and J are TRBV2 and TRBJ2-7; possible D gene TRBD1, 5 bases. The V and J ends lost 6 bases and 4 bases respectively, with 13 bases between them. Germline V gives CDR1 SNHLY, CDR2 FYNNEI. The CDR3 spans 13 residues. The CDR3 nucleotides are TGTGCCAGCAGGCGTGGACAAGGATACGAGCAGTACTTC. This codes for CASRRGQGYEQYF.

The chain uses TRBV5-1 and TRBJ2-1; 7 bases agree with TRBD2. Per germline, CDR1 SGHRS and CDR2 YFSETQ. Trimming took 1 base from V and 4 from J; bases not matched to a gene: 5. The CDR3 has 15 amino acids. CDR3 nucleotides: TGCGCCAGCAGCTTGCGGGAGGCCGATTACAATGAGCAGTTCTTC. This translates into CASSLREADYNEQFF. Supplemented by reference TRBV5-1 and TRBJ2-1, the full variable domain reads KAGVTQTPRYLIKTRGQQVTLSCSPISGHRSVSWYQQTPGQGLQFLFEYFSETQRNKGNFPGRFSGRQFSNSRSEMNVSTLELGDSALYLCASSLREADYNEQFFGPGTRLTVL.

This clonotype occurred many times. This chain joins TRBV7-3 and TRBJ2-1; D not certain. V was trimmed by 1 base and J by 1 base, leaving 8 bases between them. CDR3 length: 15 amino acids. Looked up from germline, CDR1 is SGHTA and CDR2 is FQGTGA. The DNA for the CDR3 is TGTGCCAGCAGCTTAAGTGCGGTTTCCTACAATGAGCAGTTCTTC. This translates into CASSLSAVSYNEQFF.

This clonotype was seen ten or more times. The chain recombines TRBV18 with TRBJ2-1; 8 bases agree with TRBD2. The CDR3 has 14 amino acids. Unmatched junction bases numbered 7, after V lost 3 bases and J lost 9 bases. In germline, CDR1 is KGHSH, CDR2 LQKENI. The CDR3 is CASSPSALAGEQFF. In DNA form, the CDR3 reads TGTGCCAGCTCACCCTCAGCCCTAGCGGGTGAGCAGTTCTTC.

This clonotype was counted at least ten times. For the CDR3, the DNA is TGTGCCAGCATACTGGCGGGAGTTTTCTACGAGCAGTACTTC. Amino acid sequence: CASILAGVFYEQYF. The chain carries TRBV6-1 and TRBJ2-7; 7 nucleotides agree with TRBD2. Germline CDR1 and CDR2: MNHNS and SASEGT. This CDR3 contains 14 residues. Trimming took 7 bases from V and 3 from J; bases not matched to a gene: 9.

This clonotype was detected ten times or more. The chain combines TRBV24-1 with TRBJ2-5, with 7 bases lining up with TRBD1. Germline lookup yields CDR1 KGHDR and CDR2 SFDVKD. Trimming cost V 2 bases and J 5 bases; bases outside gene matches: 7. The CDR3 runs 15 residues. The CDR3 region is CATSDYDTGEETQYF. The CDR3 coding sequence is TGTGCCACCAGTGATTATGACACAGGGGAGGAGACCCAGTACTTC.

This clonotype appeared many times. The V gene is TRBV7-2, the J gene TRBJ2-1; 11 nucleotides align to TRBD2. The junction had 8 bases not matched to a gene; V was cut back by 5 bases and J by 5 bases. This CDR3 is built from 16 residues. Per the germline V gene, CDR1 is SGHTA and CDR2 is FQGNSA. The CDR3 region has the DNA TGTGCCAGCAGCCCCCAGGGACTAGCGGTACACAATGAGCAGTTCTTC. This gives the protein CASSPQGLAVHNEQFF.

This clonotype was seen ten or more times. This sequence joins TRBV2 and TRBJ2-7, with D unclear. V lost 6 bases and J 3 bases, leaving 6 bases between the germline ends. This CDR3 contains 11 residues. The germline V gene encodes CDR1 SNHLY and CDR2 FYNNEI. CDR3 in amino acids: CASRRDYEQYF. CDR3 DNA: TGTGCCAGCAGACGCGACTACGAGCAGTACTTC.

This clonotype has a count of ten or more. Here the CDR3 DNA reads TGTGCCAGCACCCTAAGGGGGGCGAACACTGAAGCTTTCTTT. This sequence encodes CASTLRGANTEAFF. The J gene is TRBJ1-1, the V gene TRBV12-3 or TRBV12-4, with D perhaps matching TRBD1 (6 bases). V shed 7 bases and J shed 1 base, with 13 bases lying between them. The CDR3 is 14 amino acids.

Ten or more counts support this clonotype. V gene TRBV29-1 combines with J gene TRBJ2-3; weak D call: TRBD1 (6 bases). Trimming removed 6 bases from V and 2 bases from J, with 12 bases in between. CDR3 length: 13 residues. CDR1 and CDR2 (germline): SQVTM, ANQGSEA. CDR3 sequence (DNA): TGCAGCGTCGACGGACAGCCCACAGATACGCAGTATTTT. Amino acid sequence: CSVDGQPTDTQYF.

In this sample, this clonotype turned up many times. The rearrangement links TRBV7-9 to TRBJ2-5; possible D gene TRBD2, 5 bases. From germline, CDR1 is SEHNR and CDR2 FQNEAQ (reference sequence). This CDR3 is 13 amino acids long. V was shortened by 5 bases and J by 3 bases, with 10 bases between the two germline ends. CDR3 nucleotides: TGTGCCAGCAGCCAGAGCGGCAAAGAGACCCAGTACTTC. Amino acids: CASSQSGKETQYF. Together with reference TRBV7-9 and TRBJ2-5, the CDR3 gives the full variable domain: DTGVSQNPRHKITKRGQNVTFRCDPISEHNRLYWYRQTLGQGPEFLTYFQNEAQLEKSRLLSDRFSAERPKGSFSTLEIQRTEQGDSAMYLCASSQSGKETQYFGPGTRLLVL.

As concerns this clonotype: A read error may explain this, as a much larger clone is one base away. The chain recombines TRBV5-1 with TRBJ1-1; no definite D call. V lost 0 bases and J lost 2, with 5 bases in between. This CDR3 region has 13 residues. Germline loops: CDR1 SGHRS, CDR2 YFSETQ. CDR3 sequence (DNA): TGCGCCAGCAGCTTGGACACTAACACTGAAGCTTTCTTT. Its protein is CASSLDTNTEAFF. The full variable domain, in which reference TRBV5-1 and TRBJ1-1 provide the parts outside the CDR3, is KAGVTQTPRYLIKTRGQQVTLSCSPISGHRSVSWYQQTPGQGLQFLFEYFSETQRNKGNFPGRFSGRQFSNSRSEMNVSTLELGDSALYLCASSLDTNTEAFFGQGTRLTVV.

The V gene is TRBV4-1, the J gene TRBJ1-1; possibly TRBD1 for D (5 bases). With 0 bases removed from V and 0 bases from J, the gap between germline ends came to 17 bases. This CDR3 is 18 amino acids long. The V gene's germline CDR1 is MGHRA and CDR2 YSYEKL. The chain's CDR3 is CASSQDRIPKTVNTEAFF. The CDR3 DNA reads as TGCGCCAGCAGCCAAGATCGGATCCCCAAGACAGTGAACACTGAAGCTTTCTTT.

This clonotype appeared many times. The V call is TRBV5-6, the J call TRBJ2-5; 9 bases match TRBD1. After removal of 1 base from V and 3 bases from J, the junction contained 13 bases not matched to a gene. CDR3 length: 18 amino acids. Per the germline V gene, CDR1 is SGHDT and CDR2 is YYEEEE. CDR3 protein: CASSLFGTGSSGKETQYF. CDR3 in DNA: TGTGCCAGCAGCTTGTTCGGGACAGGGAGTAGCGGCAAAGAGACCCAGTACTTC.